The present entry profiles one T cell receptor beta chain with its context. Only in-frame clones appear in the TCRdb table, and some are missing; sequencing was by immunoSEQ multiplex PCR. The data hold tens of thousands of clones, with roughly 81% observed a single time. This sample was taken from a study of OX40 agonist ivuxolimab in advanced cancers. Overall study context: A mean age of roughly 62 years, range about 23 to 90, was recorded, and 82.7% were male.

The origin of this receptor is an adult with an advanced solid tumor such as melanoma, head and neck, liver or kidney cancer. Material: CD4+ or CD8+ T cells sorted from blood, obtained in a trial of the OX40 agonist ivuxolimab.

CDR3 in amino acids: CASSEAWGYTF. The DNA of the CDR3 is TGTGCCAGCAGTGAAGCCTGGGGCTACACCTTC. The chain has TRBV6-5 and TRBJ1-2, with D unclear. V lost 5 bases, J lost 8 bases, and 9 bases lay in between. From germline, CDR1 is MNHEY and CDR2 SVGAGI. This CDR3 comprises 11 residues.